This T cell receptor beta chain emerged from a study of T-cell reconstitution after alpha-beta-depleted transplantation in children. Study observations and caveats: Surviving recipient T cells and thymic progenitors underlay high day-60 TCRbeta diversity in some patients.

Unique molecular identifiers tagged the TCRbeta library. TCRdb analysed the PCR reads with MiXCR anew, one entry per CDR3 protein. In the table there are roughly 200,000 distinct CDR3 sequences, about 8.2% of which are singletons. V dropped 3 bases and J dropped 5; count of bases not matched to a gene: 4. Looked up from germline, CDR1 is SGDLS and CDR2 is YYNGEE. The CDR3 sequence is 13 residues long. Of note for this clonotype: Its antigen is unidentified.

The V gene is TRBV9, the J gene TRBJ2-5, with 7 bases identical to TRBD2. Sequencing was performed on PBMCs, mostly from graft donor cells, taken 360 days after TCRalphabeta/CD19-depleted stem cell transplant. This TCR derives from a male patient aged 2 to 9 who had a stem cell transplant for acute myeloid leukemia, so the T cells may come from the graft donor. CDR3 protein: CASSAGGSETQYF. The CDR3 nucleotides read TGTGCCAGCAGCGCGGGGGGTTCGGAGACCCAGTACTTC.